The rows below give T cell receptor beta chains drawn from one sample of a study of cytomegalovirus exposure and HLA in healthy donors. TCRdb keeps only in-frame clones here, not all; method: immunoSEQ multiplex PCR. The sample lists fewer than 90,000 clones, 65% to 80% occurring once. Material: PBMCs. These receptors all come from a man aged 30-40 years in good health and CMV-seropositive. The CDR3 runs from the conserved cysteine through the conserved F or W. Fields, in order: CDR3 protein, CDR3 DNA, D gene, J gene, V gene, clone size. The D gene is left open where the match is weak. Rows may omit the clone size; those that give it use once, few, many or a size class.

CDR3 protein: CASSLGGQGGTEAFF
CDR3 DNA: TGCGCCAGCAGCTTGGGCGGACAGGGCGGCACTGAAGCTTTCTTT
D gene: TRBD1
J gene: TRBJ1-1
V gene: TRBV5-1
clone size: .

CDR3 protein: CASSALEGSTSGGIDTQYF
CDR3 DNA: TGTGCCAGCAGCGCACTCGAGGGAAGCACTAGCGGGGGAATAGATACGCAGTATTTT
D gene: TRBD2
J gene: TRBJ2-3
V gene: TRBV9
clone size: .

CDR3 protein: CASRSRAGLPRLETQYF
CDR3 DNA: TGTGCAAGTCGCTCCCGAGCGGGGCTTCCCCGTCTGGAGACCCAGTACTTC
D gene: .
J gene: TRBJ2-5
V gene: TRBV12-2
clone size: .

CDR3 protein: CASSLGTGFSPLHF
CDR3 DNA: TGTGCCAGCAGCTTGGGGACAGGGTTTTCACCCCTCCACTTT
D gene: TRBD1
J gene: TRBJ1-6
V gene: TRBV5-6
clone size: .

CDR3 protein: CAWSVPGQQYF
CDR3 DNA: TGTGCCTGGAGTGTACCAGGACAGCAGTACTTT
D gene: .
J gene: TRBJ1-1
V gene: TRBV30
clone size: .

CDR3 protein: CASSPAGTGAYKQYF
CDR3 DNA: TGTGCCAGCTCACCCGCCGGGACAGGGGCCTACAAGCAGTACTTC
D gene: TRBD1
J gene: TRBJ2-7
V gene: TRBV18
clone size: .

CDR3 protein: CASSQGLQRNEKLFF
CDR3 DNA: TGCGCCAGCAGCCAAGGGCTCCAGCGGAATGAAAAACTGTTTTTT
D gene: .
J gene: TRBJ1-4
V gene: TRBV4-3
clone size: few

CDR3 protein: CASSLPPGQRNEKLFF
CDR3 DNA: TGTGCCAGCAGTTTGCCCCCGGGACAGAGGAATGAAAAACTGTTTTTT
D gene: TRBD1
J gene: TRBJ1-4
V gene: TRBV27
clone size: .

CDR3 protein: CSSSLAGQGYEQYF
CDR3 DNA: TGTTCCAGCAGCTTAGCGGGACAGGGCTACGAGCAGTACTTC
D gene: .
J gene: TRBJ2-7
V gene: TRBV7-9
clone size: .

CDR3 protein: CASSYRGLNTEAFF
CDR3 DNA: TGTGCCAGTAGTTACAGGGGTTTGAACACTGAAGCTTTCTTT
D gene: TRBD1
J gene: TRBJ1-1
V gene: TRBV19
clone size: .

CDR3 protein: CASSQRRLVAGGPGADTQYF
CDR3 DNA: TGTGCCAGCAGCCAACGGAGGTTGGTAGCGGGGGGGCCGGGCGCAGATACGCAGTATTTT
D gene: TRBD2
J gene: TRBJ2-3
V gene: TRBV4-2
clone size: .

CDR3 protein: CASSAVEGSYNSPLHF
CDR3 DNA: TGTGCCAGCAGCGCCGTGGAGGGCTCCTATAATTCACCCCTCCACTTT
D gene: .
J gene: TRBJ1-6
V gene: TRBV9
clone size: .

CDR3 protein: CASSGREGNQPQHF
CDR3 DNA: TGTGCCAGTAGTGGGCGCGAAGGCAATCAGCCCCAGCATTTT
D gene: .
J gene: TRBJ1-5
V gene: TRBV19
clone size: .

CDR3 protein: CASRWGGTSNSPLHF
CDR3 DNA: TGTGCCAGCCGCTGGGGGGGGACAAGTAATTCACCCCTCCACTTT
D gene: .
J gene: TRBJ1-6
V gene: TRBV7-3
clone size: .

CDR3 protein: CASSVTGTADNEQFF
CDR3 DNA: TGTGCCAGCAGCGTCACCGGGACAGCCGACAATGAGCAGTTCTTC
D gene: TRBD1
J gene: TRBJ2-1
V gene: TRBV7-3
clone size: .